This TCR beta chain was recovered during a study of early stage breast cancer tumors (dated by TCRdb to 2015 to 2018). As for the study more broadly: Of the 15 to 20 invasive breast tumors, approximately 11 were found to be estrogen receptor-positive, progesterone receptor-positive and HER2-negative. Of the approximately 12 ER+/PR+/HER2- tumors, eight were classified as invasive ductal carcinomas and four as invasive lobular carcinomas. On average, each sample had 9 to 10-fold read coverage. A total of some 2.6 million templates, representing some 1,000,000 unique clonotypes, were detected across all samples.

A note on this clone: No cognate antigen has been identified for it. One base away there is no much larger clone; base qualities are not given.

The study profiled bulk TCR beta-chain repertoires in matched peripheral blood, tumor and adjacent normal breast tissue taken from roughly 17 patients with early-stage breast cancer. Before surgery, about 5-11 mL of whole blood was collected into EDTA tubes and then processed within 2 hours. Peripheral blood mononuclear cells were isolated by Ficoll-Paque centrifugation in SepMate-50 tubes. PBMCs were cryopreserved in aliquots of roughly 2 to 4.5 million cells in 90% FBS with approximately 10% DMSO and kept in liquid nitrogen. Genomic DNA was extracted with the Qiagen AllPrep DNA/RNA Mini kit. Every sample was amplified as two independent genomic DNA replicates, using 0.4 to 0.5 ug for blood and about 1.4 ug for tumor or normal breast. TCRB sequencing of genomic DNA was carried out with the ImmunoSeq Intro kit according to the manufacturer's instructions. Multiplex PCR was run for 25 to 35 cycles using proprietary primers and spike-in control sequences for absolute quantification. Single-end 150-bp reads were used to sequence an 87-bp fragment spanning the CDR3 and the flanking V and J genes. Each lane of an Illumina MiSeq running version 3.0 chemistry carried seven multiplexed samples, with two replicates apiece. As for how the authors treated the data: Raw data were processed with the vendor's proprietary pipeline, and both replicates were merged into a single result per sample. To define clonotypes, the study grouped productive rearrangements that shared the V-gene family, CDR3 amino acid sequence and J-gene segment. Clonality was calculated as 1 minus the normalized Shannon entropy (Pielou evenness) of TCRB abundances. To estimate T cell density, the total number of templates was divided by the input cell count, which was inferred from how much DNA went in. Total repertoire diversity and clonality were estimated with Recon using default parameters. Tumor-enriched clonotypes were defined as having over 0.1% abundance in tumor and at least 32-fold higher abundance than in normal breast. This immuneACCESS table, as held by TCRdb, lists in-frame sequences with V and J called but not all clones. Of the missing ones, under half trace to an unresolved V gene in checked studies; the others have no known cause. The D gene and trimming were derived from the DNA, and the V and J assignments and clone size from that table. The sample table holds tens of thousands of clones, of which 65% to 85% were seen once. 3.5% of the sample is held by the ten biggest clonotypes.

The CDR3 holds 16 amino acids from the cysteine to the phenylalanine. The sequence is cut down to CDR3 DNA, 48 bases in frame from base 1. The germline V gene encodes CDR1 SGHTA and CDR2 FQGTGA. V loses 5 bases, J loses 4 bases, and the germline ends lie 19 bases apart. Beyond this particular receptor, the publication reports: Because the cohort was small, analysis by tumor subtype was not possible. Tumors showed about 2.5-fold higher T cell density and higher clonality than adjacent normal breast tissue. Sequencing bulk genomic DNA from unsorted cells could not capture chain pairing or functional markers like CD4, CD8 and FOXP3. Enriched TCRB sequences shared across patients were found to be mostly commonly generated sequences that were unlikely to play an important role in the tumor microenvironment. Repertoires from blood and normal breast were more alike than repertoires from blood and tumor, and in about 85% of the 16 patients, comparing each tissue with blood separated tumor from normal.

This receptor chain uses TRBV7-3 and TRBJ2-3, with no reliable assignment of the D segment. The sequencing input was blood. This receptor was identified in a person in their sixties with breast cancer. CDR3 region: CASSPVARSPPDTQYF. At the DNA level, the sequence is TGTGCCAGCAGCCCTGTGGCACGCTCCCCCCCAGATACGCAGTATTTT.